The present T cell receptor (beta chain) was sequenced within a study of T-cell reconstitution after alpha-beta-depleted transplantation in children. The study, taken as a whole, reports: About two months after transplant, alpha-beta T cells reportedly came from several hundred expanded graft clones. Elevated TCRbeta diversity at day 60 was traced, in some patients, to surviving recipient T cells and thymic progenitors. Counts and diversity of T cells one year after transplant came mostly from newly produced T cells.

The TCRbeta library was prepared with unique molecular identifiers. MiXCR was run by TCRdb on the PCR reads, yielding one entry per CDR3 protein. Of roughly 310,000 distinct CDR3 sequences in the sample, approximately 23% were seen once. This clonotype was picked up a small number of times. Its cognate antigen is unknown. The CDR3 totals 15 residues. V shed 3 bases and J shed 2 bases, with 14 bases lying between them. The receptor was derived from a male patient between 10 and 17 years old who had a stem cell transplant for acute lymphoblastic leukemia, so the T cells may come from the graft donor. This rearrangement joins TRBV12-3 or TRBV12-4 to TRBJ2-7, with D maybe TRBD1 (5 bases). The specimen comprised PBMCs, mostly from graft donor cells, sampled 180 days after TCRalphabeta/CD19-depleted stem cell transplant. CDR3 DNA sequence: TGTGCCAGCAGTTTTCAAGGACACTTTGCCTACGAGCAGTACTTC. It translates to CASSFQGHFAYEQYF.